This T cell receptor (beta chain) was sequenced in a study of response to subunit inactivated influenza vaccine. V was trimmed by 5 bases and J by 2 bases, leaving 15 bases between them. The CDR3 length is 15 residues. The germline V gene has CDR1 SGHRS and CDR2 YFSETQ. TCRdb processed the RT-PCR reads anew with MiXCR; each CDR3 protein has one entry. Here the sample spans 610,000 or so distinct CDR3 sequences, around 15% being singletons. Study outcomes and limitations: The authors offered the suggestion that each seasonal influenza vaccination recruits few new T cells.

Comment on this clonotype: Its antigen remains unidentified.

The clonotype was recovered from a middle-aged man who received an inactivated influenza vaccine. Sample: PBMCs from blood, taken approximately 12 days after vaccination. The V gene is TRBV5-1, the J gene TRBJ2-3; no firm D call. This CDR3 reads CASRRATTITDTQYF. The CDR3 bases are TGCGCCAGCAGACGGGCCACTACCATCACAGATACGCAGTATTTT.